This TCR beta chain was documented in a study of Graves' ophthalmopathy and Graves' hyperthyroidism. Study observations and caveats: The model reached just under 71% sensitivity and around 72% specificity for predicting ophthalmopathy progression.

There are 15 residues in the CDR3. V gave up 2 bases and J gave up 3 bases; unmatched junction bases: 9. Germline CDR1 DFQATT, CDR2 SNEGSKA (reference sequence). This clonotype was counted once. Antigen unknown. Amplification of TCR beta CDR3 regions used RNA transcripts. Following a first-round RT-PCR that used HTBI primers, a second-round multiplex PCR was carried out. TCRdb processed the multiplex PCR reads anew with MiXCR; each CDR3 protein has one entry. Here the sample spans around 1,200,000 distinct CDR3 sequences, about 40% being singletons. The TCR sequence derives from an adult man with Graves' hyperthyroidism. The V and J genes are TRBV20-1 and TRBJ1-2, with 7 bases lining up with TRBD1. The sequenced sample was peripheral blood or thyroid tissue (not recorded which). The CDR3 DNA reads TGCAGTGCTAGACGAGGGGGCGGGCCGGACTATGGCTACACCTTC. Amino acids: CSARRGGGPDYGYTF.